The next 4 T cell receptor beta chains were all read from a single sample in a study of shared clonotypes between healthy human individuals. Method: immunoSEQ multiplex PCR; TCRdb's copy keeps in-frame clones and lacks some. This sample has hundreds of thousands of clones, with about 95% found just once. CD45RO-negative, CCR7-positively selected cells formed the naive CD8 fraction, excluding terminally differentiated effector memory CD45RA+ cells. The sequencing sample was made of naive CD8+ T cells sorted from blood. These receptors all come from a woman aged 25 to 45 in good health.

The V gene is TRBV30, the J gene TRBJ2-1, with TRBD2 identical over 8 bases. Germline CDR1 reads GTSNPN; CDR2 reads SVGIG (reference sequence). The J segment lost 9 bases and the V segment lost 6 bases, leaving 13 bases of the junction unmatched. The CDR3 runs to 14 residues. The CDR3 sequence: CACRWSGRSCEQFF. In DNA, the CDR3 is TGTGCCTGCCGATGGAGCGGGAGATCTTGTGAGCAGTTCTTC.

CDR3 loop: CASSPRGLYYGYTF. The CDR3 DNA sequence: TGTGCCAGCAGCCCCAGGGGGCTGTACTATGGCTACACCTTC. The rearrangement links TRBV14 to TRBJ1-2; 8 nucleotides align to TRBD1. The CDR3 extends over 14 amino acids. Trimming took 4 bases from V and 3 from J; bases not matched to a gene: 4. Germline assignment: CDR1 SGHDN and CDR2 FVKESK.

The chain's CDR3 is CASSLTWGQPQHF. The CDR3 coding sequence is TGTGCCAGCAGCCTTACGTGGGGTCAGCCCCAGCATTTT. V is TRBV7-2 and J is TRBJ1-5; D remains ambiguous. V lost 5 bases, J lost 6 bases, and 11 bases lay in between. The CDR3 sequence is 13 residues long. CDR1 and CDR2 from the germline V gene are SGHTA and FQGNSA.

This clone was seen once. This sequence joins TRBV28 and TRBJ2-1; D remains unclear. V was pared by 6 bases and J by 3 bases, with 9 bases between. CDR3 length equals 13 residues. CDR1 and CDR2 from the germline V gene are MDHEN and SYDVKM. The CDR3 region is CASRIGYYNEQFF. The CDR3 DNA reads TGTGCCAGCAGGATAGGGTACTACAATGAGCAGTTCTTC.